The present TCR beta chain was sequenced within a study of T cells in Graves' hyperthyroidism and ophthalmopathy. Regarding the study as a whole: Researchers found most expanded thyroid clonotypes above 0.001 in blood as well. Ophthalmopathy, as predicted by the model, came a median around 6.7 months after the prediction.

Subjects aged 18 to 65 presented with newly diagnosed hyperthyroidism of less than 2 months' duration. The V gene's germline CDR1 is KGHDR and CDR2 SFDVKD. Trimming pared 1 base from V and 5 bases from J, leaving 7 bases between. The CDR3 spans 13 residues. This clonotype occurred a few times. Its antigen is unidentified. Regions amplified from RNA transcripts were the TCR beta CDR3 regions. In the first-round RT-PCR of the TCR CDR3, the HTBI primer set was used. One entry per CDR3 protein results from TCRdb running MiXCR on the multiplex PCR reads. The table records 300,000 to 450,000 distinct CDR3 sequences, approximately 25% of them present only once.

The TCR sequence derives from a man aged 45 to 65 with Graves' hyperthyroidism. The sequencing input was blood. The chain is built from TRBV24-1 and TRBJ2-5; D gene ambiguous. This chain's CDR3 is CATSDFDSETQYF. CDR3 sequence (DNA): TGTGCCACCAGTGATTTCGACTCGGAGACCCAGTACTTC.